This T cell receptor (beta chain) was documented in a study of T cell repertoires in cytomegalovirus infection. V lost 1 base and J lost 3, with 15 bases in between. CDR1 and CDR2 (germline): SGHVS, FQNEAQ. This CDR3 has 16 residues. This clonotype appeared many times. The antigen is unknown. TCRdb redid the calling of the reads with MiXCR, one entry per CDR3 protein. The sample records fewer than 1,000,000 distinct CDR3 sequences, around 30% being singletons. The chain carries TRBV7-8 and TRBJ1-2; perhaps TRBD1 as D (6 bases). Sequencing used cultured CD8+ T cells from PBMCs, obtained from culture after CMV antigen stimulation. The TCR originated in a human donor in good health (CMV status not recorded). Some clones in this sample may be carry-over from other donors' samples. CDR3 in amino acids: CASSLGAGAPHYGYTF. The CDR3 region has the DNA TGTGCCAGCAGCTTAGGAGCAGGGGCACCTCACTATGGCTACACCTTC.